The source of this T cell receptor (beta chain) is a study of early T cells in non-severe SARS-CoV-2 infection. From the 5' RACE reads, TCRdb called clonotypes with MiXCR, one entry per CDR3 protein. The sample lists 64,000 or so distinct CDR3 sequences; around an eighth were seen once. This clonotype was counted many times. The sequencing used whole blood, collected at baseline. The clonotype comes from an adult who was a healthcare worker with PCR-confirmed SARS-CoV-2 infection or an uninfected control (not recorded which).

In DNA, the CDR3 is TGCAGTGCTAGGTCAGGGTTGAACACTGAAGCTTTCTTT. Amino acids: CSARSGLNTEAFF. The chain couples TRBV20-1 to TRBJ1-1, with a weak D call TRBD1 (5 bases). The germline gives CDR1 DFQATT, CDR2 SNEGSKA (reference sequence). The CDR3 spans 13 residues. With 3 bases removed from V and 0 bases from J, the gap between germline ends came to 8 bases.